There are many counts of the clone carrying this T cell receptor (beta chain). The data belong to a study of CD8 T cells in ankylosing spondylitis. Each CDR3 protein is one row after TCRdb ran MiXCR on the 5' RACE reads. The sample has about 350,000 distinct CDR3 sequences; approximately 22% are singletons. Sequenced input: blood, either unsorted or a sorted T cell fraction (not recorded which). The receptor was derived from a male donor with ankylosing spondylitis or in good health (not recorded which).

This chain's CDR3 is CAVRDRGSYEQYF. In nucleotides, the CDR3 is TGTGCCGTCCGGGACAGAGGATCCTACGAGCAGTACTTC. V usage is TRBV2 and J usage is TRBJ2-7, with TRBD1 matching 7 bases. Trimming took 11 bases from V and 1 from J; bases not matched to a gene: 8. In germline, CDR1 is SNHLY, CDR2 FYNNEI. The CDR3 has 13 amino acids.